The source of this TCR beta chain is a study of neurological immune-mediated disorders. This CDR3 is built from 13 residues. The germline gives CDR1 SGHRS, CDR2 YFSETQ. J gave up 4 bases and V 5 bases, and 3 bases lay outside the gene matches. Overall study findings and caveats: None of the CDR3 amino acid sequences in expanded clones turned up in more than one subject, which points to private repertoires in all groups.

This clonotype showed up many times. The antigen remains undetermined. 5'RACE employing 10-nucleotide random UMIs yielded the cDNA. In TCRdb, the 5' RACE reads were re-called with MiXCR into one record per CDR3 protein. Here the sample spans over 45,000 distinct CDR3 sequences, more than 3% being singletons. The chain carries TRBV5-1 and TRBJ2-5; 9 nucleotides agree with TRBD2. What was sequenced was CD4+ T cells from blood. The sequence was obtained from a woman aged 35 to 49 with multiple sclerosis. This CDR3 reads CASSRAGGETQYF. The CDR3 DNA sequence: TGCGCCAGCAGTCGAGCGGGGGGAGAGACCCAGTACTTC.